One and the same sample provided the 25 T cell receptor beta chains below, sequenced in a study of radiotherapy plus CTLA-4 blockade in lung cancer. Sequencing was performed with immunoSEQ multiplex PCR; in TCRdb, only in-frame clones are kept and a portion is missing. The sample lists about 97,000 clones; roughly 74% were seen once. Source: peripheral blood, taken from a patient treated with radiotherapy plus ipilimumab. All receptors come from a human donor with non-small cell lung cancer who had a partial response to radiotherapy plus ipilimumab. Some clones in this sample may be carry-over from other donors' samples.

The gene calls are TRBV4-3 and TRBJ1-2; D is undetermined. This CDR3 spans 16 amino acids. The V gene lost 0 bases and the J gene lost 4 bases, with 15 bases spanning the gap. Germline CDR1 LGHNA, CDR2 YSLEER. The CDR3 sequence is CASSQDNQPLGYGYTF. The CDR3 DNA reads TGCGCCAGCAGCCAAGATAACCAGCCCCTAGGCTATGGCTACACCTTC.

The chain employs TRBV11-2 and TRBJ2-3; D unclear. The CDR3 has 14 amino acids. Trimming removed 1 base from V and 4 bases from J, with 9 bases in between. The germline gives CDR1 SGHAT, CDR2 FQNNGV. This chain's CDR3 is CASSLVVGPDTQYF. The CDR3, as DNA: TGTGCCAGCAGCTTAGTGGTGGGCCCAGATACGCAGTATTTT.

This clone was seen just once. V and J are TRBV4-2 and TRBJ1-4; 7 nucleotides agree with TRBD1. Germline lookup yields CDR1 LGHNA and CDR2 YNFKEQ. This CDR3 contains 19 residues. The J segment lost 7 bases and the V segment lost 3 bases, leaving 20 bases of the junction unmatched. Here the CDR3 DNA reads TGTGCCAGCAGCCATCCGGAAGTGGCAGGGTCGGCAGGGGGTGAAAAACTGTTTTTT. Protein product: CASSHPEVAGSAGGEKLFF.

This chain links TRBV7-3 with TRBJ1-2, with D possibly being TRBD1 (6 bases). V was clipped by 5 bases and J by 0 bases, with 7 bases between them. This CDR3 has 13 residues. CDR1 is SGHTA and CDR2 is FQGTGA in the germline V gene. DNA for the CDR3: TGTGCCAGCAGCCGACAGGCTAACTATGGCTACACCTTC. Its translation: CASSRQANYGYTF.

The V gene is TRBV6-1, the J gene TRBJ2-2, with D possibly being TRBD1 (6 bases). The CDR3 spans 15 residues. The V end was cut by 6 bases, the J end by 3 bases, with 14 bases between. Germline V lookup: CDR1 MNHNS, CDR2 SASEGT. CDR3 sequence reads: CASRYRDLDTGELFF. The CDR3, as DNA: TGTGCCAGCAGGTACAGGGATCTGGACACCGGGGAGCTGTTTTTT.

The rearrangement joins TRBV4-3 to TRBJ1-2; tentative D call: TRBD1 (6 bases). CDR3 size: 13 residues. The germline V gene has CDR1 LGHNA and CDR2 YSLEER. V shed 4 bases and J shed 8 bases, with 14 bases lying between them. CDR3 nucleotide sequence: TGCGCCAGCAGCCCAAACTTTAGGGGGGGCTACACCTTC. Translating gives CASSPNFRGGYTF.

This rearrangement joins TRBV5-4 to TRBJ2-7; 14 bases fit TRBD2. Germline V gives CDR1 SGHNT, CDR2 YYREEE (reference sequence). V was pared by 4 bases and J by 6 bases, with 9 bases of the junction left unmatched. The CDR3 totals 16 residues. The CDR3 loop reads CASSRGGLAGGSEQYF. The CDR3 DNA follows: TGTGCCAGCAGCCGCGGCGGACTAGCGGGGGGCAGCGAGCAGTACTTC.

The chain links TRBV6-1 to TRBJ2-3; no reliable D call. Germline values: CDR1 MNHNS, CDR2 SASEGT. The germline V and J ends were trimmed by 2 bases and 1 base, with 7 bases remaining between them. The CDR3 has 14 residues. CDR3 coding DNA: TGTGCCAGCAGTGAACAGTTCCGCACAGATACGCAGTATTTT. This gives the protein CASSEQFRTDTQYF.

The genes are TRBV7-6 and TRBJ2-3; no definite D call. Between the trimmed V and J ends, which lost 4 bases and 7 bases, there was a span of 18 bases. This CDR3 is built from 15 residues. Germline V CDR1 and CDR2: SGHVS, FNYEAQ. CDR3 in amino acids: CASSSPYKPPHTQYF. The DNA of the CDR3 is TGTGCCAGCAGCTCACCGTACAAACCGCCCCATACGCAGTATTTT.

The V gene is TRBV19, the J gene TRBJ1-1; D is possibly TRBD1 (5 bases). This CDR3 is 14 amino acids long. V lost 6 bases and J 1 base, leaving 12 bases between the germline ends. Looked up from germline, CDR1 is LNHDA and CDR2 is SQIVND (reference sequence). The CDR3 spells CASSPLTANTEAFF. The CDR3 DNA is TGTGCCAGTAGCCCATTGACAGCGAACACTGAAGCTTTCTTT.

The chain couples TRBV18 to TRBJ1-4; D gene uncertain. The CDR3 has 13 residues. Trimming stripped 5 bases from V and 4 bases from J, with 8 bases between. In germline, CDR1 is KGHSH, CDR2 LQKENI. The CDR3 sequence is CASSESYNEKLFF. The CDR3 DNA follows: TGTGCCAGCTCAGAATCCTATAATGAAAAACTGTTTTTT.

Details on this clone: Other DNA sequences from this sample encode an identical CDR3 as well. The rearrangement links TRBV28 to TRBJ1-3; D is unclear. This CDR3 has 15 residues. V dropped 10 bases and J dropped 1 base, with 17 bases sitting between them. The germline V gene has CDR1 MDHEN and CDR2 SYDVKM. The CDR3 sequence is CATHEEGPSGNTIYF. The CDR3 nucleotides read TGTGCCACCCACGAGGAGGGTCCTTCTGGAAACACCATATATTTT. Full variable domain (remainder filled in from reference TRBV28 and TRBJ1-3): DVKVTQSSRYLVKRTGEKVFLECVQDMDHENMFWYRQDPGLGLRLIYFSYDVKMKEKGDIPEGYSVSREKKERFSLILESASTNQTSMYLCATHEEGPSGNTIYFGEGSWLTVV.

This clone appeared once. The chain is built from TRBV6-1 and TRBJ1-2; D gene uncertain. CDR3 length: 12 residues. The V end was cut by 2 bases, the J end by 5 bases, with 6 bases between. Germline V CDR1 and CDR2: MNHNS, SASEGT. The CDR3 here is CASSERSYGYTF. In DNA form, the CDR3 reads TGTGCCAGCAGTGAACGCAGTTATGGCTACACCTTC.

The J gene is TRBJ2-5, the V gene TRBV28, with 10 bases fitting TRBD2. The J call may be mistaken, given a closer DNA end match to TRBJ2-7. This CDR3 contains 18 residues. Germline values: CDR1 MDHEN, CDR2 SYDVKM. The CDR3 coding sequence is TGTGCCAGCACCGCTAGCGGGGGAGGTACGGTCCGCCTGTACGAGCAGTACTTC. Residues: CASTASGGGTVRLYEQYF.

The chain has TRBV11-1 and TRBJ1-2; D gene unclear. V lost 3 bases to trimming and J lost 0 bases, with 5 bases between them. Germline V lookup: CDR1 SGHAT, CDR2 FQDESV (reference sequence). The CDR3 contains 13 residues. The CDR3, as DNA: TGTGCCAGCAGCTTTCGGGCTAACTATGGCTACACCTTC. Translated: CASSFRANYGYTF.

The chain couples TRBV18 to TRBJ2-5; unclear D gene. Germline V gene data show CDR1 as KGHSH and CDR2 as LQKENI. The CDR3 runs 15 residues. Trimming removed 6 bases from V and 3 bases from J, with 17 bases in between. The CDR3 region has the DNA TGTGCCAGCTCCCTCGGTTCAGGAATAGAAGAGACCCAGTACTTC. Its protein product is CASSLGSGIEETQYF.

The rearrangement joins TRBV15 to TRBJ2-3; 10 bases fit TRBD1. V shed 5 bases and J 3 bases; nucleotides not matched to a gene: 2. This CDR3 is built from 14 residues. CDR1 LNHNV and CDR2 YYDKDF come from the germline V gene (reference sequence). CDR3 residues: CATSPGQGTDTQYF. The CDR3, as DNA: TGTGCCACCAGCCCGGGACAGGGGACAGATACGCAGTATTTT.

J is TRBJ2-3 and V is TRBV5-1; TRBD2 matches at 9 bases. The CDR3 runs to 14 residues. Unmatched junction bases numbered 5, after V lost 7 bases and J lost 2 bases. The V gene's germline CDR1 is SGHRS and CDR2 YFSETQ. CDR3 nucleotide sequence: TGCGCCAGCCGTCAGCGGGGGGACACAGATACGCAGTATTTT. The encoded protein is CASRQRGDTDTQYF. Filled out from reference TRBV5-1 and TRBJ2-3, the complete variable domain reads KAGVTQTPRYLIKTRGQQVTLSCSPISGHRSVSWYQQTPGQGLQFLFEYFSETQRNKGNFPGRFSGRQFSNSRSEMNVSTLELGDSALYLCASRQRGDTDTQYFGPGTRLTVL.

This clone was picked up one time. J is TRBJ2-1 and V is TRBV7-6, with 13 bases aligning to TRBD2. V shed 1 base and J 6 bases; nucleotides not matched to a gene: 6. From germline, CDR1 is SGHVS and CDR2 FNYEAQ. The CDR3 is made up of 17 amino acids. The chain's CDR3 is CASSLGGLAGIGNEQFF. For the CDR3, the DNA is TGTGCCAGCAGCTTAGGGGGACTAGCGGGAATTGGCAATGAGCAGTTCTTC.

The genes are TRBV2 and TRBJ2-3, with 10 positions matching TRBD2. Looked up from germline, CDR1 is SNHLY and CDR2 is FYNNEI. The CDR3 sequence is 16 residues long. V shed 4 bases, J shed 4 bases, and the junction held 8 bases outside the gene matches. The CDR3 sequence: CASSGLFLAGADTQYF. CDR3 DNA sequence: TGTGCCAGCAGTGGATTATTCCTAGCGGGGGCAGATACGCAGTATTTT.

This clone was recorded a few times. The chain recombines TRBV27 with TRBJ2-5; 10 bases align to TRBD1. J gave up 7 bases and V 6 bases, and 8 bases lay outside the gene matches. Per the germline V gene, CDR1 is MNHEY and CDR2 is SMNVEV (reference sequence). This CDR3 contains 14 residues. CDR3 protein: CASRTGTGVATQYF. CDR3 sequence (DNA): TGTGCCAGCAGAACCGGGACAGGGGTGGCGACCCAGTACTTC.

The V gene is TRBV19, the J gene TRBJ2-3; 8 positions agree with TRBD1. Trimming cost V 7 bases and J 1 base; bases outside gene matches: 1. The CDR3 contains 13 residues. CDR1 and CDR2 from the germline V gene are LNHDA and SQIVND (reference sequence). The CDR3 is CASNRGGTDTQYF. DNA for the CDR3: TGTGCCAGTAACAGGGGGGGCACAGATACGCAGTATTTT.

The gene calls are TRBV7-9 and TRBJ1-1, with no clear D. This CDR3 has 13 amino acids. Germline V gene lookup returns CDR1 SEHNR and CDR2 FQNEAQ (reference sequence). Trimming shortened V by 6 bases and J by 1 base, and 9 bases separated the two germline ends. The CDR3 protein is CASSQGANTEAFF. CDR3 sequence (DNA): TGTGCCAGCAGTCAAGGAGCGAACACTGAAGCTTTCTTT.

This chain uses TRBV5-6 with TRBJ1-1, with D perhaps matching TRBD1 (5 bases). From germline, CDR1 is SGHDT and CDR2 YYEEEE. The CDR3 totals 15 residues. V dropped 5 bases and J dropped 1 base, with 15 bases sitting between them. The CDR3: CASRSWGRRNTEAFF. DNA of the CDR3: TGTGCCAGCAGATCCTGGGGGAGGCGGAACACTGAAGCTTTCTTT.

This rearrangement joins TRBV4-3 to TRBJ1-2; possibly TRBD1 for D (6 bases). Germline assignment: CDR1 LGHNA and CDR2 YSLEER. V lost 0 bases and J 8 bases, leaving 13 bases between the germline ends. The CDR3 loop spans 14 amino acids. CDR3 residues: CASSQERGRGGYTF. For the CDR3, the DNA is TGCGCCAGCAGCCAAGAACGCGGGAGGGGGGGCTACACCTTC.